This TCR beta chain was documented in a study of blood T cell repertoires in COVID-19. Looking at the study overall: Spain, Italy and the United States supplied samples that represented acute and convalescent COVID-19.

V dropped 3 bases and J dropped 12 bases, with 8 bases sitting between them. The length of the CDR3 is 11 residues. Germline CDR1 is LNHDA and CDR2 is SQIVND (reference sequence). Original methodology: Amplification from reference gene primers served as the basis for estimated nucleated cell counts. Repertoires were generated with immunoSEQ multiplex PCR, while TCRdb's copy carries only in-frame clones and drops some. V and J calls and clone size are as listed in that table; D and trimming were resolved from the DNA. Of just over 300,000 clones listed, about 90% are singletons. There are a few counts of this clone.

Source material: peripheral blood. The genes are TRBV19 and TRBJ1-4; D is uncertain. The sequence was collected from a young man with active or convalescent COVID-19. CDR3 amino acids: CASSMNRQLFF. In DNA, the CDR3 is TGTGCCAGTAGTATGAACAGACAACTGTTTTTT.